These 12 T cell receptor beta chains were all obtained from the same sample, sequenced in a study of blood T cell repertoires in COVID-19 (dated by TCRdb to 2018 to 2020). Receptors were amplified or captured by the immunoSEQ multiplex PCR assay. The clones in this table, taken by TCRdb from immuneACCESS, are in-frame only. Not every clone is retained; where verified, under half of the shortfall comes from an unresolved V gene, and the cause of the rest is unknown. The sample records 130,000 or so clones, roughly 90% of which are singletons. Less than 20% of the sample rests with the top ten. Sequenced sample: peripheral blood. The receptors originated from a man aged 45 to 65 with active or convalescent COVID-19.

The chain joins TRBV19 to TRBJ1-3; the match to TRBD1 covers 7 bases. The CDR3 covers 15 residues. The germline CDR1 and CDR2 sequences are LNHDA and SQIVND (reference sequence). V dropped 7 bases and J dropped 0; count of bases not matched to a gene: 6. CDR3 residues: CASIDRASSGNTIYF. CDR3 nucleotide sequence: TGTGCCAGTATTGACAGGGCGTCCTCTGGAAACACCATATATTTT.

CDR3 amino acids: CASSSLAGTNTGELFF. CDR3 nucleotides: TGCGCCAGCAGCTCGTTGGCAGGAACGAACACCGGGGAGCTGTTTTTT. The chain links TRBV5-1 to TRBJ2-2; no firm D call. Germline assignment: CDR1 SGHRS and CDR2 YFSETQ. Trimming pared 3 bases from V and 0 bases from J, leaving 12 bases between. The length of the CDR3 is 16 residues.

V gene TRBV6-1 combines with J gene TRBJ1-4; weak D call: TRBD1 (6 bases). Trimming took 2 bases from V and 7 from J, leaving 11 bases between them. Germline CDR1 is MNHNS and CDR2 is SASEGT. The CDR3 spans 14 residues. Here the CDR3 reads CASSEQGIGEKLFF. Written as DNA, the CDR3 is TGTGCCAGCAGTGAACAGGGGATTGGTGAAAAACTGTTTTTT.

The V gene is TRBV3-1 (or the pseudogene TRBV3-2), the J gene TRBJ1-2, with TRBD1 matching over 8 bases. With 4 bases clipped from V and 2 bases from J, the junction kept 15 bases outside the gene matches. There are 18 residues in the CDR3. Germline CDR1 LGHDT, CDR2 YNNKEL (reference sequence). The CDR3 loop reads CASSPRTGIRLSNYGYTF. CDR3 sequence (DNA): TGTGCCAGCAGCCCGAGGACAGGGATTCGGCTCTCGAACTATGGCTACACCTTC.

This chain links TRBV28 with TRBJ1-5; D gene unclear. Germline V gene lookup returns CDR1 MDHEN and CDR2 SYDVKM. V was trimmed by 5 bases and J by 3 bases, leaving 14 bases between them. CDR3 length: 15 amino acids. The CDR3 region has the DNA TGTGCCAGCAGTGAAACCAGGCCCAACAATCAGCCCCAGCATTTT. Translation: CASSETRPNNQPQHF.

The genes are TRBV7-2 and TRBJ2-1; D might be TRBD2 (5 bases). The CDR3 is 19 amino acids. The V gene lost 3 bases and the J gene lost 0 bases, with 21 bases spanning the gap. Germline CDR1 SGHTA, CDR2 FQGNSA. The CDR3 nucleotides read TGTGCCAGCAGCTTGAACCGCGGGCCCCTACAACCCTCCTACAATGAGCAGTTCTTC. Translating gives CASSLNRGPLQPSYNEQFF. Variable domain in full (rest from reference TRBV7-2 and TRBJ2-1): GAGVSQSPSNKVTEKGKDVELRCDPISGHTALYWYRQSLGQGLEFLIYFQGNSAPDKSGLPSDRFSAERTGGSVSTLTIQRTQQEDSAVYLCASSLNRGPLQPSYNEQFFGPGTRLTVL.

J is TRBJ2-1 and V is TRBV27; 10 nucleotides line up with TRBD2. The germline V gene has CDR1 MNHEY and CDR2 SMNVEV (reference sequence). V dropped 8 bases and J dropped 8; count of bases not matched to a gene: 3. The CDR3 is made up of 12 amino acids. The CDR3 here is CASGGTSDEQFF. In DNA form, the CDR3 reads TGTGCCAGCGGAGGGACTAGCGATGAGCAGTTCTTC.

This chain uses TRBV5-1 with TRBJ2-2, with 14 bases identical to TRBD2. This CDR3 has 18 residues. The junction had 10 bases not matched to a gene; V was cut back by 4 bases and J by 5 bases. CDR1 SGHRS and CDR2 YFSETQ come from the germline V gene. This CDR3 is CASSVPTSGGAFTGELFF. The CDR3 region has the DNA TGCGCCAGCAGCGTACCGACTAGCGGGGGGGCCTTTACCGGGGAGCTGTTTTTT.

The chain recombines TRBV28 with TRBJ1-5; 8 bases map to TRBD1. V shed 2 bases, J shed 4 bases, and the junction held 7 bases outside the gene matches. CDR1 MDHEN and CDR2 SYDVKM come from the germline V gene. The CDR3 consists of 16 residues. The CDR3 sequence: CASSLDQGARNQPQHF. The CDR3 nucleotides read TGTGCCAGCAGTTTAGACCAGGGGGCGAGGAATCAGCCCCAGCATTTT.

V is TRBV18 and J is TRBJ2-3, with a weak D call TRBD1 (6 bases). CDR3 length equals 15 residues. The germline gives CDR1 KGHSH, CDR2 LQKENI. Deletions cut 3 bases from V and 5 bases from J, with 15 bases between. The CDR3 DNA follows: TGTGCCAGCTCACCTTCAGGGGCCCTCCGAGATACGCAGTATTTT. The encoded protein is CASSPSGALRDTQYF.

The rearrangement joins TRBV12-5 to TRBJ1-1; the match to TRBD1 covers 9 bases. V gave up 1 base and J gave up 4 bases; unmatched junction bases: 7. CDR1 and CDR2 from the germline V gene are LGHNT and FRNRAP. This CDR3 has 16 amino acids. The DNA for the CDR3 is TGTGCTAGTGGTTTGGCCGGGGACAGGGCACCCACTGAAGCTTTCTTT. This translates into CASGLAGDRAPTEAFF.

This clone was recorded once. V is TRBV24-1 and J is TRBJ2-3, with D tentatively TRBD2 (5 bases). The germline V gene has CDR1 KGHDR and CDR2 SFDVKD. The CDR3 has 17 residues. Trimming cost V 5 bases and J 2 bases, with 19 bases left between them. The CDR3 region is CATSAPIGEQTTDTQYF. The CDR3, as DNA: TGTGCCACCAGTGCCCCGATCGGGGAACAGACCACAGATACGCAGTATTTT.